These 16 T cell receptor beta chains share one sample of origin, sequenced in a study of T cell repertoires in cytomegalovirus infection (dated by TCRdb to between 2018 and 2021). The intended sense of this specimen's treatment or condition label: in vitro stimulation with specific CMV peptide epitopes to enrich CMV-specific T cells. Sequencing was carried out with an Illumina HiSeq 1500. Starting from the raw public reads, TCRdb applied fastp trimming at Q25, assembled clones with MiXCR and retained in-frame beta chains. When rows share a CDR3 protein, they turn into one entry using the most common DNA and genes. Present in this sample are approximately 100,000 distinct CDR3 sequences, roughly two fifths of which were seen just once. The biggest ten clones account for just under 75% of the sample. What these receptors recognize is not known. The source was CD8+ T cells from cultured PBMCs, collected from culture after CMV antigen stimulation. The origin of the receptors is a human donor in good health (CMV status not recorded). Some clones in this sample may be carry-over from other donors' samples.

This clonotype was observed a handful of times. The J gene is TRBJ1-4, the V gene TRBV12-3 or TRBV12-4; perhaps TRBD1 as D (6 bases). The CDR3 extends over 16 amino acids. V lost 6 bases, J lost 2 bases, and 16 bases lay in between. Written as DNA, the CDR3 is TGTGCCAGCAGCCGCGACCTCGGGGGCACTAATGAAAAACTGTTTTTT. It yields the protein CASSRDLGGTNEKLFF.

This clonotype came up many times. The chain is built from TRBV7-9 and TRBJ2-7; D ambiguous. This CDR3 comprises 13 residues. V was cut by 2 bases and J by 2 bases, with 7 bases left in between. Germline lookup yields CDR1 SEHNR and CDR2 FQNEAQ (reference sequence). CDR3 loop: CASSLTATYEQYF. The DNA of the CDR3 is TGTGCCAGCAGCTTAACAGCGACCTACGAGCAGTACTTC.

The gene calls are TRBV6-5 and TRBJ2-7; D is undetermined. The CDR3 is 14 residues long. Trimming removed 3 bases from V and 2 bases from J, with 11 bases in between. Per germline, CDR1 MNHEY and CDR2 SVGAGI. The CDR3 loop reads CASSYLPPPYEQYF. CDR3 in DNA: TGTGCCAGCAGTTATCTGCCGCCCCCCTACGAGCAGTACTTC.

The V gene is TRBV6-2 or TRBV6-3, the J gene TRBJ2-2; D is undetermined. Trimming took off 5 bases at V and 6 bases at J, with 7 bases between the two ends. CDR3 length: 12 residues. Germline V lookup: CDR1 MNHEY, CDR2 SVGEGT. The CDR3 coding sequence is TGTGCCAGCAGTCTCACCCCCGGGGAGCTGTTTTTT. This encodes CASSLTPGELFF.

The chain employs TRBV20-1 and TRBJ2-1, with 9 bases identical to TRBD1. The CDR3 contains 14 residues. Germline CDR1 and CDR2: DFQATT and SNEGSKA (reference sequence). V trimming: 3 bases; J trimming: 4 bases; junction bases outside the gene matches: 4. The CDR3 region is CSASTGQGYNEQFF. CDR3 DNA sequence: TGCAGTGCTAGCACGGGACAGGGTTACAATGAGCAGTTCTTC.

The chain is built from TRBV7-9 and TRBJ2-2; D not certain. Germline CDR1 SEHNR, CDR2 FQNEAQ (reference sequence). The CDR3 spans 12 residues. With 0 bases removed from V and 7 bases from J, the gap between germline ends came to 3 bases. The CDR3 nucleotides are TGTGCCAGCAGCTTAGCTTACGGGGAGCTGTTTTTT. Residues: CASSLAYGELFF.

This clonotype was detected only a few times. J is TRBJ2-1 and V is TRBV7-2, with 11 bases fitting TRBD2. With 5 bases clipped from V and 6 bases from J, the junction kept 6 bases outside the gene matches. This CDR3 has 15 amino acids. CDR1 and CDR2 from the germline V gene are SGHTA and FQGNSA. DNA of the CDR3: TGTGCCAGCAGCACCCTAGCGGGAGGCTTCAATGAGCAGTTCTTC. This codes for CASSTLAGGFNEQFF.

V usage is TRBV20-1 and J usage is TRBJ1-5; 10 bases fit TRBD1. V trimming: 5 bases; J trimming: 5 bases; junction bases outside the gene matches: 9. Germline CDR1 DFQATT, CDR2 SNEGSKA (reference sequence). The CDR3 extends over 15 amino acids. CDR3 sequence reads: CSAPTTGGYDQPQHF. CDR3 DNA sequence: TGCAGTGCTCCTACGACAGGGGGCTACGATCAGCCCCAGCATTTT.

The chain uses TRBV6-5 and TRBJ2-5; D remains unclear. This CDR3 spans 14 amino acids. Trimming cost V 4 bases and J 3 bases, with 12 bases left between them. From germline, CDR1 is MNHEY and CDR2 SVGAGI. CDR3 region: CASSSTFREETQYF. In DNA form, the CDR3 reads TGTGCCAGCAGTTCTACATTTAGAGAAGAGACCCAGTACTTC.

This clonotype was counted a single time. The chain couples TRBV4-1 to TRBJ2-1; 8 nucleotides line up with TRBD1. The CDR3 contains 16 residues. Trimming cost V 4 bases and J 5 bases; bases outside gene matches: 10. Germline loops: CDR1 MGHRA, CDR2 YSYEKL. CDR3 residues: CASSLQMGTGHNEQFF. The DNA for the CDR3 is TGCGCCAGCAGCCTCCAGATGGGGACAGGTCACAATGAGCAGTTCTTC.

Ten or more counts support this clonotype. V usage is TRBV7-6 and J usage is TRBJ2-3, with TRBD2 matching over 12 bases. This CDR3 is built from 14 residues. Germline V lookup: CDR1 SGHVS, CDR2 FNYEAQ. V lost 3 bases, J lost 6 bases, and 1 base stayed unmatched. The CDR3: CASSLGTSGDTQYF. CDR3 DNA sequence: TGTGCCAGCAGCTTGGGGACTAGCGGGGATACGCAGTATTTT.

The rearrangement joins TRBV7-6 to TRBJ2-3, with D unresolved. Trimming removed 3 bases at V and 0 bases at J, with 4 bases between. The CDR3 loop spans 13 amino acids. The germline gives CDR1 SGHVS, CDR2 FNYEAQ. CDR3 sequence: CASSFASTDTQYF. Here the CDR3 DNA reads TGTGCCAGCAGCTTTGCTAGCACAGATACGCAGTATTTT.

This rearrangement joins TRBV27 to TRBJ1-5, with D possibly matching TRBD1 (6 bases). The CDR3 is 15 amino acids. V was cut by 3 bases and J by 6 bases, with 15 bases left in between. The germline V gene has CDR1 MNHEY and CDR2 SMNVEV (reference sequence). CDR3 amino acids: CASSFRGGRGQPQHF. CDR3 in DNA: TGTGCCAGCAGTTTCAGAGGGGGAAGGGGTCAGCCCCAGCATTTT.

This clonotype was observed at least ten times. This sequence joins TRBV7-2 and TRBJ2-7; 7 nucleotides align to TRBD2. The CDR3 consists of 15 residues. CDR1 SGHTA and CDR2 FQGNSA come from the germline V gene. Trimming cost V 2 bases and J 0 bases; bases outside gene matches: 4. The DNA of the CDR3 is TGTGCCAGCAGCTTAACGGGGGGAAGCTCCTACGAGCAGTACTTC. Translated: CASSLTGGSSYEQYF.

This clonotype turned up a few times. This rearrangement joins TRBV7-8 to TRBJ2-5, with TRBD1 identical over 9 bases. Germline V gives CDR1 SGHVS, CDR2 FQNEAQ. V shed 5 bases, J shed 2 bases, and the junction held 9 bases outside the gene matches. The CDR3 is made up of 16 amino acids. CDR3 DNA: TGTGCCAGCAGCCATGCCGGGACAGGGTTACAAGAGACCCAGTACTTC. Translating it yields CASSHAGTGLQETQYF.

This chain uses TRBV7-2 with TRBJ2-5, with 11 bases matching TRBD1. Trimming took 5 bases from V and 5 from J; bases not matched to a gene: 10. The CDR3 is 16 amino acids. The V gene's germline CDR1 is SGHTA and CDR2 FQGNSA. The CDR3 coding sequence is TGTGCCAGCAGCCTCGTAAGGACAGGGGGCGTGGAGACCCAGTACTTC. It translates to CASSLVRTGGVETQYF.